This record looks at one TCR beta chain sequence and its context. Its antigen is not yet known. No clone much larger than this one lies a single base away; base qualities are absent. In the prospective study, participants were roughly 18 to 100 years old, resided in under 30 geographic areas of the United States, and were enrolled through a virtual design. In the prospective study, cohorts were assigned on the basis of participant-reported clinical history obtained from a screening survey and a study questionnaire. Recovered participants in ImmuneRACE Cohort 3 were defined by two consecutive negative NP/OP PCR tests, clearance by a healthcare professional, or resolution of symptoms. Mobile phlebotomists in the prospective study collected whole blood, serum and a nasopharyngeal or oropharyngeal swab from every participant. Participants in the prospective study had the option to provide additional blood draws and questionnaires over an approximately 2-month period. Before DNA extraction, prospective study blood samples were shipped either frozen or at room temperature.

TCRbeta CDR3 regions were amplified from genomic DNA using the immunoSEQ Assay, a bias-controlled multiplex PCR. On the authors' methods: The number of nucleated cells in each sample was estimated from the amplification of reference gene primers within the assay. To quantify the absolute abundance of each unique TCRbeta CDR3 rearrangement, sequence reads were collapsed and filtered. For each sample, productive Simpson clonality was calculated as the square root of Simpson's diversity index over productive rearrangements. TCRdb stores this immuneACCESS table with in-frame sequences only. Part of the clones is absent; in the studies checked, under half of the shortfall reflects unresolved V genes, and no reason is known for the rest. That table supplies the V and J calls and clone size; D and trimming were determined from the DNA. In this sample the table shows about 180,000 clones, around 80% of which occur a single time. The top ten hold approximately 16% of the sample.

Germline trimming: 2 bases from V, 2 bases from J; junction bases outside gene matches: 2. The germline V gene provides CDR1 SGHTA and CDR2 FQGTGA. Including cysteine and phenylalanine, the CDR3 has 14 amino acids. The entry retains the CDR3 DNA only, 42 bases that are in frame from base 1. The sample comes from a study of blood T cell repertoires in COVID-19 (dated by TCRdb to about 2020). About the study as a whole: Samples from collaborators originated in the United States, Italy and Spain and spanned both the acute and convalescent phases of COVID-19. HLA class I and class II types, where available, came from metadata supplied by the sample provider rather than from assay-based typing. A de-identified subject ID, COVID-19 status, age in years and sex were almost always included in the sample metadata. Subjects who had been exposed to COVID-19, were actively infected with it, or had recovered from it provided the deeply sampled blood TCRbeta repertoires that made up the dataset. The material from the prospective study consisted of cDNA or gDNA derived from T cells, B-cell-depleted T cells, or PBMCs. A freely available public database, intended as a resource for researchers studying the immune response to SARS-CoV-2, is where the repertoires were released. Samples were obtained from the ongoing ImmuneRACE study (first 160 participants) and from over 1,000 subjects provided by 6 global collaborators.

Broader findings and caveats from the paper: How much clinical and demographic metadata was included differed by source and by participant, and the metadata was provided uncurated.

The sequenced sample was PBMCs or T cells enriched from blood (not recorded which). This TCR came from a man aged 50 to 59 who had recovered from COVID-19. The sequence is built from TRBV7-3 and TRBJ2-7; 8 nucleotides in the junction match TRBD1. The DNA sequence reads TGTGCCAGCAGCTTATCGACAGGGGCCTACGAGCAGTACTTC. This yields the protein CASSLSTGAYEQYF.